This is a list of T cell receptor beta chains from one sample in a study of vaccination effects on CD4 cells after COVID-19. Produced via immunoSEQ multiplex PCR; TCRdb's table is partial and in-frame only. The data show about 38,000 clones, about two thirds seen once. These receptors lack a known antigen. The specimen was CD4+ T cells from PBMCs cultured with SARS-CoV-2 spike peptides, collected before COVID-19 vaccination. The receptor set was obtained from a human donor who received a COVID-19 vaccine. The CDR3 runs from the conserved cysteine through the conserved F or W. The D gene is left open where the match is weak. The listing skips clone size in some rows; elsewhere it reads once, few, many or a size class.

NA	TRBJ2-7	NA	TRBV3-1/TRBV3-2	CASSQGGYEQYF	TGTGCCAGCAGCCAAGGAGGCTACGAGCAGTACTTC
few	TRBJ1-1	TRBD1	TRBV5-4	CASSLGGTGEAFF	TGTGCCAGCAGCTTGGGGGGGACAGGGGAAGCTTTCTTT
NA	TRBJ2-7	NA	TRBV7-2	CASSLSGYEQYF	TGTGCCAGCAGCTTAAGTGGCTACGAGCAGTACTTC
NA	TRBJ2-7	NA	TRBV6-5	CAQLQRSSYEQYF	TGTGCCCAGCTCCAGCGGAGCTCCTACGAGCAGTACTTC
NA	TRBJ1-3	NA	TRBV5-4	CASSLGQAARNTIYF	TGTGCCAGCAGCTTGGGACAGGCGGCGAGAAACACCATATATTTT
NA	TRBJ1-5	NA	TRBV27	CASRPGGSSNQPQHF	TGTGCCAGCAGACCGGGAGGCAGCTCCAATCAGCCCCAGCATTTT
NA	TRBJ1-6	NA	TRBV2	CASNPYTGQSLHF	TGTGCCAGCAATCCCTATACGGGACAAAGTCTCCACTTT
NA	TRBJ1-6	NA	TRBV28	CASSLSTPSSPLHF	TGTGCCAGCAGTTTAAGTACTCCAAGCTCACCCCTCCACTTT
NA	TRBJ2-1	NA	TRBV11-2	CASSSSNNEQFF	TGTGCCAGCAGCTCCTCCAACAATGAGCAGTTCTTC
few	TRBJ1-1	NA	TRBV3-1/TRBV3-2	CASSPSGVSEAFF	TGTGCCAGCAGCCCCTCAGGGGTGAGTGAAGCTTTCTTT
NA	TRBJ2-7	TRBD2	TRBV7-2	CASTLAGGGHEQYF	TGTGCCAGCACCCTAGCGGGAGGGGGGCACGAGCAGTACTTC
few	TRBJ2-5	TRBD2	TRBV4-2	CASSLSQAGAETQYF	TGTGCCAGCAGCCTTTCCCAAGCGGGAGCGGAGACCCAGTACTTC
few	TRBJ1-1	NA	TRBV2	CASSEGLRLNTEAFF	TGTGCCAGCAGTGAGGGGCTCCGGCTAAACACTGAAGCTTTCTTT